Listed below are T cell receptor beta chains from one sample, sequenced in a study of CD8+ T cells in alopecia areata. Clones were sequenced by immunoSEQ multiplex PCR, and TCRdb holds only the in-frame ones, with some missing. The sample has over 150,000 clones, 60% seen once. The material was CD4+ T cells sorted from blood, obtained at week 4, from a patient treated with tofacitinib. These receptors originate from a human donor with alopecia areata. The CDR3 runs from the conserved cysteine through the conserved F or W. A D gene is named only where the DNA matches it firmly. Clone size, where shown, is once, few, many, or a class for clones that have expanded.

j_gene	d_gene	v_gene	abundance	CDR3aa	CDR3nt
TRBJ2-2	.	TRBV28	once	CASLGLNTGELFF	TGTGCCAGCTTAGGCCTGAACACCGGGGAGCTGTTTTTT
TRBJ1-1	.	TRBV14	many	CASSQVQGSLMNTEAFF	TGTGCCAGCAGCCAAGTTCAGGGATCGTTAATGAACACTGAAGCTTTCTTT
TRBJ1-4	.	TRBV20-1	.	CSALGEKLFF	TGCAGTGCCCTGGGGGAAAAACTGTTTTTT
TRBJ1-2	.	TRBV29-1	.	CSVVDGYTF	TGCAGCGTGGTGGATGGCTACACCTTC
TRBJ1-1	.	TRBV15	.	CATSRQTNTEAFF	TGTGCCACCAGCAGACAGACGAACACTGAAGCTTTCTTT
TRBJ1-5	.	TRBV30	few	CAWSVGDNQPQHF	TGTGCCTGGAGTGTGGGGGATAATCAGCCCCAGCATTTT
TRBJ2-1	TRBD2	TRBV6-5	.	CAAGRLARNEQFF	TGTGCCGCCGGGAGACTAGCTCGAAATGAGCAGTTCTTC
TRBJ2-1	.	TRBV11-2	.	CASSLVGQSEQFF	TGTGCCAGCAGCTTAGTGGGACAAAGTGAGCAGTTCTTC
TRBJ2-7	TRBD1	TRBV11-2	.	CASSRTGGPYEQYF	TGTGCCAGCAGCAGGACAGGGGGTCCCTACGAGCAGTACTTC
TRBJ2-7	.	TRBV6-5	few	CASSYYRGAYEQYF	TGTGCCAGCAGTTACTACAGAGGGGCCTACGAGCAGTACTTC
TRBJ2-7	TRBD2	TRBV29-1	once	CSVDAGEDEQYF	TGCAGCGTTGACGCGGGAGAGGACGAGCAGTACTTC
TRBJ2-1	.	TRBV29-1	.	CSVWGAYNEQFF	TGCAGCGTCTGGGGGGCCTACAATGAGCAGTTCTTC
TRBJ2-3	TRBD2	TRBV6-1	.	CASGPSGSESDTQYF	TGTGCCAGCGGACCTAGCGGGAGTGAATCAGATACGCAGTATTTT
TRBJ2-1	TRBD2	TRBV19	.	CASSILTSGSNEQFF	TGTGCCAGTAGTATCCTAACTAGCGGGAGCAATGAGCAGTTCTTC
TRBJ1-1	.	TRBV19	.	CASRPTGWDTEAFF	TGTGCCAGTAGACCAACAGGATGGGACACTGAAGCTTTCTTT
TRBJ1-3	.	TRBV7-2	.	CASSLDKSGNTIYF	TGTGCCAGCAGCTTGGACAAGTCTGGAAACACCATATATTTT
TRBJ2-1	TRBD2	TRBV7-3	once	CASSLKREAGNEQFF	TGTGCCAGCAGCCTAAAGCGGGAGGCCGGGAATGAGCAGTTCTTC
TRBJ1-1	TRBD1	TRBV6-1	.	CASERDRGRDTEAFF	TGTGCCAGTGAGCGGGACAGGGGGCGTGACACTGAAGCTTTCTTT
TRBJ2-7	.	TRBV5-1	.	CASSYDGTYEQYF	TGCGCCAGCAGCTATGACGGAACCTACGAGCAGTACTTC
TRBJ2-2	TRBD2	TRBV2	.	CASQLAFAGELFF	TGTGCCAGTCAACTAGCGTTCGCCGGGGAGCTGTTTTTT
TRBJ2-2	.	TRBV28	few	CASSFGGNTGELFF	TGTGCCAGCAGTTTTGGAGGGAACACCGGGGAGCTGTTTTTT
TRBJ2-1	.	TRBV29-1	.	CSVERGRSYNEQFF	TGCAGCGTTGAACGGGGGAGGTCCTACAATGAGCAGTTCTTC
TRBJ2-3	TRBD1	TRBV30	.	CACGTDSSATDTQYF	TGTGCCTGCGGGACAGACAGCAGTGCGACAGATACGCAGTATTTT
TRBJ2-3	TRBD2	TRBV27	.	CASSPLAGGGTDTQYF	TGTGCCAGCAGTCCCCTAGCGGGAGGCGGGACAGATACGCAGTATTTT
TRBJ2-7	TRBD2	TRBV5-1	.	CASSPDSGGSYEQYF	TGCGCCAGCAGCCCCGATAGCGGGGGCTCCTACGAGCAGTACTTC
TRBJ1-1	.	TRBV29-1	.	CSVEGLNTEAFF	TGCAGCGTTGAAGGTCTGAACACTGAAGCTTTCTTT
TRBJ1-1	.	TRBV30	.	CAWSVRRENTEAFF	TGTGCCTGGAGTGTAAGAAGGGAGAACACTGAAGCTTTCTTT
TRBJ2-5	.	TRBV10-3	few	CAISVQSAETQYF	TGTGCCATCAGTGTCCAGTCGGCGGAGACCCAGTACTTC
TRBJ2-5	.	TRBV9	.	CASSVGGRQETQYF	TGTGCCAGCAGCGTAGGGGGTCGGCAAGAGACCCAGTACTTC
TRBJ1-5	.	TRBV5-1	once	CASMPQTGSDQPQHF	TGCGCCAGCATGCCCCAGACAGGAAGTGATCAGCCCCAGCATTTT
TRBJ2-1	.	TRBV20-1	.	CSAMESTRQFF	TGCAGTGCAATGGAGTCAACCCGGCAGTTCTTC
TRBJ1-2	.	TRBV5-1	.	CASSLVSVTYGYTF	TGCGCCAGCAGCTTGGTTTCAGTGACCTATGGCTACACCTTC
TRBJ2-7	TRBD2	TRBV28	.	CASSPGGRTYEQYF	TGTGCCAGCAGCCCGGGAGGGAGAACCTACGAGCAGTACTTC
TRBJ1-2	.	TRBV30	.	CAWSVQARPYGYTF	TGTGCCTGGAGTGTACAGGCCAGGCCCTATGGCTACACCTTC
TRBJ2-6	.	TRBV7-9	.	CASSPQIGANVLTF	TGTGCCAGCAGCCCCCAAATTGGGGCCAACGTCCTGACTTTC
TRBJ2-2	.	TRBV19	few	CASSHDSPGELFF	TGTGCCAGTAGCCATGACAGCCCCGGGGAGCTGTTTTTT
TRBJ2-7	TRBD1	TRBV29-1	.	CSVDPGQGIHEQYF	TGCAGCGTTGACCCCGGACAGGGGATCCACGAGCAGTACTTC
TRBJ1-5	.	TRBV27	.	CATRYRPEEPQHF	TGTGCCACTCGCTACAGGCCTGAGGAGCCCCAGCATTTT
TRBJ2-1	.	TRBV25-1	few	CASSPSLGTNYNEQFF	TGTGCCAGCAGTCCCAGCCTGGGGACAAACTACAATGAGCAGTTCTTC
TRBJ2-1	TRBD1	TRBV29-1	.	CSVGDRGGYNEQFF	TGCAGCGTTGGGGACAGGGGAGGTTACAATGAGCAGTTCTTC
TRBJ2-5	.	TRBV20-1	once	CSACPEETQYF	TGCAGTGCTTGCCCTGAGGAGACCCAGTACTTC